The source of this T cell receptor beta chain is a study of blood T cell repertoires in COVID-19. Looked up from germline, CDR1 is SGDLS and CDR2 is YYNGEE. V lost 3 bases, J lost 5 bases, and 4 bases stayed unmatched. The CDR3 runs 15 residues. Repertoires were generated with immunoSEQ multiplex PCR, while TCRdb's copy carries only in-frame clones and drops some. The sample holds approximately 50,000 clones, 70% to 90% seen once. The chain couples TRBV9 to TRBJ1-4, with TRBD1 identical over 10 bases. The sequenced sample was peripheral blood. The TCR sequence derives from a man in his 60s with COVID-19, enrolled during active disease. The CDR3 DNA reads as TGTGCCAGCAGCGATCCGGGACAGGGGAATGAAAAACTGTTTTTT. Translating it yields CASSDPGQGNEKLFF.